The clone carrying this TCR beta chain appeared a few times. Its antigen is not identified. A quantitative 5'-RACE method, one with molecular barcodes, was used to make TCR beta libraries. In TCRdb, the 5' RACE reads were re-called with MiXCR into one record per CDR3 protein. The table shows more than 600,000 distinct CDR3 sequences, with around 17% occurring only once. The CDR3 loop spans 15 amino acids. CDR1 is MNHNS, CDR2 SASEGT, per germline. The V segment lost 7 bases and the J segment 3 bases; nucleotides outside the gene matches: 5. The data stem from a study of CD8 T cells in ankylosing spondylitis. Study-wide results and limits: Clones linked to disease were reported to show significant enrichment in matched ankylosing spondylitis synovial fluid. Within peripheral blood, clones linked to disease were CD8+ and relatively rare. It appeared that ankylosing spondylitis blood was characterized by a TCR beta motif of fewer than ten highly homologous variants. In reactive arthritis synovial fluid and blood, some motif variants had been reported before.

The sequence derives from a male donor with ankylosing spondylitis. Sequenced material: blood, either unsorted or a sorted T cell fraction (not recorded which). The chain uses TRBV6-1 and TRBJ1-5; 11 bases are shared with TRBD1. For the CDR3, the DNA is TGTGCCAGCACCGGGACAGGGGGTTTCAATCAGCCCCAGCATTTT. Amino acids: CASTGTGGFNQPQHF.